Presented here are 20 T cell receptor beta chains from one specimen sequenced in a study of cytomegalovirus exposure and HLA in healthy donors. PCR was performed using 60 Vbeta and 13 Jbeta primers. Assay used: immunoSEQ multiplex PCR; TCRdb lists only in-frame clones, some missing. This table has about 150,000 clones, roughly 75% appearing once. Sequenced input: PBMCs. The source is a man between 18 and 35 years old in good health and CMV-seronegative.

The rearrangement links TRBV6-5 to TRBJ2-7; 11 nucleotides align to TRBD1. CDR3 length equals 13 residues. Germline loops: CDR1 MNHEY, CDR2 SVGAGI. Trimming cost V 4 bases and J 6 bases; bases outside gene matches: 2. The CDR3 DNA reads TGTGCCAGCAGTTCGGGGACAGGGGGCGAGCAGTACTTC. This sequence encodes CASSSGTGGEQYF.

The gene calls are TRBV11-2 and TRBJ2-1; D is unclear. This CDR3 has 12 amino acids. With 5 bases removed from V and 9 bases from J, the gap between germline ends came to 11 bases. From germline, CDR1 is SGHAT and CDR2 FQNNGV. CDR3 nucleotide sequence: TGTGCCAGCAGCGCCCCCCCCGGTGAGCAGTTCTTC. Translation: CASSAPPGEQFF.

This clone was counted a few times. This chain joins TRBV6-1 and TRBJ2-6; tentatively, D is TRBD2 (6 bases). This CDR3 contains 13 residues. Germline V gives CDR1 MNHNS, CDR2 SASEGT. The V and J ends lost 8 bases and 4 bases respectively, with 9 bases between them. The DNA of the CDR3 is TGTGCCAGCGGAGGAGGGGGGGCCAACGTCCTGACTTTC. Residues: CASGGGGANVLTF.

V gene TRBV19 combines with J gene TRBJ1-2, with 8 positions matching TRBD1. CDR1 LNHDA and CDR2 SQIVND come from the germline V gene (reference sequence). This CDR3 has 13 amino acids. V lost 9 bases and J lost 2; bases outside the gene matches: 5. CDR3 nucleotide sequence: TGTGCCAGCACCTGGACAGGGAACTATGGCTACACCTTC. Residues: CASTWTGNYGYTF.

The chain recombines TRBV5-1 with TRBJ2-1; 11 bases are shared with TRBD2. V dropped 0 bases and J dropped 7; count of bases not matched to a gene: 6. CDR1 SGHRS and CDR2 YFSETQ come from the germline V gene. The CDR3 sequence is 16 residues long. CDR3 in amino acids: CASSLGLAGGQNEQFF. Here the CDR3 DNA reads TGCGCCAGCAGCTTGGGTCTAGCGGGAGGCCAGAATGAGCAGTTCTTC.

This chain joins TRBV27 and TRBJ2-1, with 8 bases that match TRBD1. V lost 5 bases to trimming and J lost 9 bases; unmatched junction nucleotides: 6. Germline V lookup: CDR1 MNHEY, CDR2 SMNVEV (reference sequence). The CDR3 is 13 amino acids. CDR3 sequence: CASSLRTGTEQFF. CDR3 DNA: TGTGCCAGCAGTCTAAGGACAGGGACTGAGCAGTTCTTC.

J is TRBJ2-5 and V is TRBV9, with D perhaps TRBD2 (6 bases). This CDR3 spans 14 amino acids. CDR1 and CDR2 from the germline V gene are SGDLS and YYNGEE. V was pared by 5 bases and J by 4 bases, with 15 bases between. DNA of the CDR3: TGTGCCAGCAGTGGTTCTAGCGTGGGAGAGACCCAGTACTTC. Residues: CASSGSSVGETQYF.

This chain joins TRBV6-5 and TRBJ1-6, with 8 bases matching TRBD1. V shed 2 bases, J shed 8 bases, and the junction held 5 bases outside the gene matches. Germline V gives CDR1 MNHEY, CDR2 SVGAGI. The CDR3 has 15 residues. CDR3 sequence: CASSYTGTGDSPLHF. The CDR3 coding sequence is TGTGCCAGCAGTTACACCGGGACAGGTGATTCACCCCTCCACTTT.

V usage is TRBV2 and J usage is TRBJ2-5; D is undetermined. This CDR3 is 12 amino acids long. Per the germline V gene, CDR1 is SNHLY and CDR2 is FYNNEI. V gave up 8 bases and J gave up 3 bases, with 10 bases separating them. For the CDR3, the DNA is TGTGCCAGCCACGGAGATAAAGAGACCCAGTACTTC. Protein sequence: CASHGDKETQYF.

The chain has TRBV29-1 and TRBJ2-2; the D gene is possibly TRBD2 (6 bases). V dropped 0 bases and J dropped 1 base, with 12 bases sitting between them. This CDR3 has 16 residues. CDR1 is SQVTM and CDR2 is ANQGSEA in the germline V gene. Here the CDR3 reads CSVEDPARGNTGELFF. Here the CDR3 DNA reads TGCAGCGTTGAAGATCCGGCGCGGGGGAACACCGGGGAGCTGTTTTTT.

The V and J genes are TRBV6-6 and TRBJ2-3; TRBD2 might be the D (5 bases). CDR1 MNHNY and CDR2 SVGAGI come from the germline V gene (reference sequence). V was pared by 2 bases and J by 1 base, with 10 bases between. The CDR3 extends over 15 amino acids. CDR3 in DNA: TGTGCCAGCAGTTACAGTAGCGCGGGCACAGATACGCAGTATTTT. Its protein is CASSYSSAGTDTQYF.

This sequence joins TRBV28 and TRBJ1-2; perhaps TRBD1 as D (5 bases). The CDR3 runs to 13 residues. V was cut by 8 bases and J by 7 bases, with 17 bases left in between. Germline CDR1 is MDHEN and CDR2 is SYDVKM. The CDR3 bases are TGTGCCAGCGTTGGGGCAGGGATTATTGGCTACACCTTC. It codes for CASVGAGIIGYTF.

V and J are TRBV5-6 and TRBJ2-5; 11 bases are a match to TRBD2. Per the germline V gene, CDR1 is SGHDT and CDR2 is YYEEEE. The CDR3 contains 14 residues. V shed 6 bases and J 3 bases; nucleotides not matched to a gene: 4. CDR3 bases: TGTGCCAGCATTCCGACTAGCGGGAAAGAGACCCAGTACTTC. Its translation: CASIPTSGKETQYF.

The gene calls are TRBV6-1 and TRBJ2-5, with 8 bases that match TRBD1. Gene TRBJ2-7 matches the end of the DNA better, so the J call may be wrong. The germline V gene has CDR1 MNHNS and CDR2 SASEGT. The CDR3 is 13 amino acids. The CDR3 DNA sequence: TGTGCCAGCAAATTCCAGGGGGCCAACGAGCAGTACTTC. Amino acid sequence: CASKFQGANEQYF.

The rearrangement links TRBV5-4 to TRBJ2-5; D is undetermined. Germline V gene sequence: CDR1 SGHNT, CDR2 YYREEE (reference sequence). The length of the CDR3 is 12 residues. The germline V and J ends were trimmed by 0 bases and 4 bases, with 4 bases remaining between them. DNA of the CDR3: TGTGCCAGCAGCTTGGGTCTAGAGACCCAGTACTTC. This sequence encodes CASSLGLETQYF.

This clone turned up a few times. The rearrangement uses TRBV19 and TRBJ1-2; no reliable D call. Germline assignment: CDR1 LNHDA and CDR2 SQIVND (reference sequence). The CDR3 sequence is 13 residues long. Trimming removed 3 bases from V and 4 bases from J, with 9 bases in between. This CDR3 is CASSIGELYGYTF. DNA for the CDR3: TGTGCCAGTAGTATCGGGGAACTCTATGGCTACACCTTC.

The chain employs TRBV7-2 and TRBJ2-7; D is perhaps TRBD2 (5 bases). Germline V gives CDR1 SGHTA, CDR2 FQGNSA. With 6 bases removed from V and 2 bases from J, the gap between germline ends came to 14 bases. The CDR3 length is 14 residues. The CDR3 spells CASRAQRYAYEQYF. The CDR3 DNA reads TGTGCCAGCAGAGCTCAGCGGTATGCCTACGAGCAGTACTTC.

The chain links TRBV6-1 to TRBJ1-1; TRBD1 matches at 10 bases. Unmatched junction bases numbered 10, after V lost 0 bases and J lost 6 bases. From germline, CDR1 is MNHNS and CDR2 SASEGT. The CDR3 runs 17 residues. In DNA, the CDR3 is TGTGCCAGCAGTGAAGCGCTGAGGGACAGGGGTCCCCCTGAAGCTTTCTTT. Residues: CASSEALRDRGPPEAFF.

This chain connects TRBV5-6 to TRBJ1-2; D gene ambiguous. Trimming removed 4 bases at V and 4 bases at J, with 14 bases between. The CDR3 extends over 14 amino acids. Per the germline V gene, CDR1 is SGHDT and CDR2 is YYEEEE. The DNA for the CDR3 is TGTGCCAGCAGCCCCGGGGTTCACGGCTATGGCTACACCTTC. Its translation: CASSPGVHGYGYTF.

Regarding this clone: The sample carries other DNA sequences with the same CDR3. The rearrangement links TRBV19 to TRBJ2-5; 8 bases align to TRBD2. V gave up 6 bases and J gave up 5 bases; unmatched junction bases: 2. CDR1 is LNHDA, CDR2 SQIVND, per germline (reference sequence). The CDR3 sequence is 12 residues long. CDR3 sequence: CASRLAGETQYF. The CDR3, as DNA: TGTGCCAGTAGGTTAGCGGGGGAGACCCAGTACTTC.